A selection of T cell receptor beta chains follows, all from one sample in a study of T cell responses to AZD1222 COVID-19 vaccine. The assay was immunoSEQ multiplex PCR, and TCRdb's table has in-frame clones only and misses some. The sample consists of roughly 140,000 clones, over 80% of them appearing once. Here the sequenced sample was peripheral blood, taken on day 0 of MenACWY control vaccination. The receptors stem from an adult in good health. The CDR3 runs from the conserved cysteine through the conserved F or W. A D gene is named only where the DNA matches it firmly. A row's size may be missing; if present it is once, few, many or a size class.

v_call	j_call	clone_size	d_call	cdr3_aa	cdr3_nt
TRBV6-1	TRBJ1-2	-	-	CASSEIGTDYGYTF	TGTGCCAGCAGTGAAATTGGGACCGACTATGGCTACACCTTC
TRBV29-1	TRBJ1-1	-	-	CSGSTRMNTEAFF	TGCAGCGGTTCGACACGCATGAACACTGAAGCTTTCTTT
TRBV7-9	TRBJ2-1	-	-	CASSLVGGSYNEQFF	TGTGCCAGCAGCTTAGTGGGCGGGTCCTACAATGAGCAGTTCTTC
TRBV30	TRBJ1-2	-	-	CAWSLGGLGNYGYTF	TGTGCCTGGAGTTTGGGAGGCCTCGGTAACTATGGCTACACCTTC
TRBV12-3/TRBV12-4	TRBJ2-3	-	TRBD2	CASSASGTQYF	TGTGCCAGCAGTGCTAGCGGCACGCAGTATTTT
TRBV16	TRBJ1-5	-	TRBD1	CASSFGQGNQPQHF	TGTGCCAGCAGCTTCGGACAGGGGAATCAGCCCCAGCATTTT
TRBV4-2	TRBJ2-7	-	TRBD1	CASSQEGTEIYEQYF	TGTGCCAGCAGCCAAGAGGGGACAGAAATCTACGAGCAGTACTTC
TRBV5-6	TRBJ1-2	-	-	CASSLARYPGSYTF	TGTGCCAGCAGCTTGGCACGGTACCCTGGGAGCTACACCTTC
TRBV15	TRBJ1-1	few	-	CATSRAGMTEAFF	TGTGCCACCAGCAGGGCAGGGATGACTGAAGCTTTCTTT
TRBV6-5	TRBJ1-1	-	-	CASSRGVGGTEAFF	TGTGCCAGCAGCCGCGGGGTAGGGGGGACTGAAGCTTTCTTT
TRBV7-2	TRBJ2-2	once	-	CASSLQGTGELFF	TGTGCCAGCAGCTTACAGGGCACCGGGGAGCTGTTTTTT
TRBV15	TRBJ1-4	-	-	CATSPGATNEKLFF	TGTGCCACCAGCCCGGGAGCAACTAATGAAAAACTGTTTTTT
TRBV7-9	TRBJ1-4	once	-	CASSRSLSKEKLFF	TGTGCCAGCAGCCGCAGTCTCTCTAAAGAAAAGCTGTTTTTT
TRBV10-2	TRBJ1-1	-	TRBD1	CASRGDRGLWTEAFF	TGCGCCAGCAGGGGGGACAGGGGGCTGTGGACTGAAGCTTTCTTT
TRBV6-1	TRBJ2-4	-	TRBD2	CASSDRSGSMAKNIQYF	TGTGCCAGCAGTGACCGCAGCGGGAGCATGGCCAAAAACATTCAGTACTTC
TRBV5-1	TRBJ2-4	-	TRBD2	CASSLAAQAGARYF	TGCGCCAGCAGCTTGGCGGCACAAGCGGGGGCGAGGTACTTC
TRBV5-4	TRBJ2-1	-	-	CASSLVSWSSYNEQFF	TGTGCCAGCAGCTTGGTATCGTGGAGCTCCTACAATGAGCAGTTCTTC
TRBV19	TRBJ2-1	-	-	CASKGRVSYNEQFF	TGTGCCAGTAAAGGCAGGGTCTCCTACAATGAGCAGTTCTTC
TRBV3-1/TRBV3-2	TRBJ1-6	-	-	CASSQVPRGQSSYNSPLHF	TGTGCCAGCAGCCAAGTCCCTAGGGGCCAAAGCTCCTATAATTCACCCCTCCACTTT
TRBV2	TRBJ2-2	once	TRBD1	CASRASHRGTGELFF	TGTGCCAGCAGGGCGAGCCACAGGGGAACCGGGGAGCTGTTTTTT
TRBV28	TRBJ2-7	few	TRBD1	CASRVQGAYEQYF	TGTGCCAGCAGGGTCCAGGGGGCTTACGAGCAGTACTTC
TRBV16	TRBJ1-2	-	-	CASSQSPAYGYTF	TGTGCCAGCAGCCAATCCCCAGCATATGGCTACACCTTC
TRBV7-9	TRBJ2-1	-	-	CASSLGSDEQFF	TGTGCCAGCAGCTTAGGGTCGGATGAGCAGTTCTTC
TRBV7-6	TRBJ2-2	-	-	CASITGPDTGELFF	TGTGCCAGCATCACAGGGCCGGACACCGGGGAGCTGTTTTTT
TRBV19	TRBJ1-5	-	-	CASSIGLINQPQHF	TGTGCCAGTAGTATCGGGCTGATCAATCAGCCCCAGCATTTT
TRBV2	TRBJ2-6	once	-	CASTNTNSGANVLTF	TGTGCCAGCACTAATACGAACTCTGGGGCCAACGTCCTGACTTTC
TRBV29-1	TRBJ1-2	-	TRBD1	CSVGRGSGYTF	TGCAGCGTGGGCAGGGGGTCTGGCTACACCTTC
TRBV11-2	TRBJ2-1	-	TRBD2	CASSPGGTINEQFF	TGTGCCAGCAGCCCGGGGGGAACCATCAATGAGCAGTTCTTC
TRBV3-1/TRBV3-2	TRBJ1-4	-	TRBD1	CASSPKGQANEKLFF	TGTGCCAGCAGCCCCAAGGGACAGGCTAATGAAAAACTGTTTTTT
TRBV24-1	TRBJ1-1	-	-	CATSDPRGSGEAFF	TGTGCCACCAGTGACCCCCGGGGTTCGGGTGAAGCTTTCTTT
TRBV24-1	TRBJ2-1	-	TRBD2	CATSDVTSGRASYNEQFF	TGTGCCACCAGTGATGTTACTAGCGGGAGGGCCTCCTACAATGAGCAGTTCTTC
TRBV28	TRBJ2-2	few	-	CASSLFLQTNTGELFF	TGTGCCAGCAGTTTGTTTCTCCAGACGAACACCGGGGAGCTGTTTTTT
TRBV13	TRBJ1-3	once	-	CASSLGQGVLGGNTIYF	TGTGCCAGCAGCTTAGGACAGGGTGTTTTAGGTGGAAACACCATATATTTT
TRBV28	TRBJ2-7	-	-	CASSLPFLGGHRYEQYF	TGTGCCAGCAGTTTACCCTTCTTGGGGGGACACCGGTACGAGCAGTACTTC
TRBV5-4	TRBJ2-6	once	-	CASTPDSSGANVLTF	TGTGCCAGCACCCCGGACAGCTCTGGGGCCAACGTCCTGACTTTC
TRBV6-5	TRBJ2-7	-	-	CASSHDRRTYEQYF	TGTGCCAGCAGCCACGACAGACGTACCTACGAGCAGTACTTC
TRBV10-1	TRBJ2-3	few	-	CASSSRLGGTQYF	TGCGCCAGCAGTTCGCGACTCGGAGGGACGCAGTATTTT